What follows is one T cell receptor (beta chain) and its context. Its target antigen remains unknown. Base quality data are lacking; no much larger clone is found one base away. The immunoSEQ Assay, a bias-controlled multiplex PCR, was used to amplify TCRbeta CDR3 regions from genomic DNA. Per the authors' processing: The number of nucleated cells in each sample was estimated from the amplification of reference gene primers within the assay. To quantify the absolute abundance of each unique TCRbeta CDR3 rearrangement, sequence reads were collapsed and filtered. For each sample, productive Simpson clonality was calculated as the square root of Simpson's diversity index across productive rearrangements. TCRdb limited this immuneACCESS table to in-frame rearrangements with V and J called. A share of clones is missing; checked studies link under half to unresolved V genes, and the rest is unexplained. From that table come the V and J calls and clone size; the DNA was used to work out D and trimming. Here the sample has 120,000 to 150,000 clones; around 82% occur a single time. 5% of the sample is taken by the ten largest.

Whole blood was collected in K2EDTA tubes by collaborating institutions according to the institutions' own protocols. For TCRbeta analysis, collaborators shipped samples in one of three forms: frozen whole blood, isolated PBMCs, or DNA extracted from either of those sample types. These data originate in a study of blood T cell repertoires in COVID-19 (dated by TCRdb to 2019 to 2021). Describing the broader study: The collaborator samples originated in the United States, Italy and Spain and spanned the acute and convalescent phases of COVID-19. The repertoires were released in a freely available public database meant as a resource for research on the immune response to SARS-CoV-2. Nearly every sample came with metadata listing a de-identified subject ID, COVID-19 status, age in years and sex. Where HLA class I and class II types were available, the types were taken from metadata supplied by the sample provider, not from assay-based typing. Deeply sampled blood TCRbeta repertoires from subjects exposed to, actively infected with, or recovered from COVID-19 were included in the dataset. Samples came from the ongoing ImmuneRACE study (first 160 participants) plus 1,254 subjects from 6 global collaborators. The prospective study material was composed of cDNA or gDNA derived from T cells, B-cell-depleted T cells, or PBMCs.

At the junction V is shortened by 4 bases and J by 5 bases, with 5 bases in between. The CDR3 runs 11 residues from the cysteine to the phenylalanine. Solely the CDR3 DNA is kept, with 33 bases framed from the first base. Reading the germline V gene (reference sequence) gives CDR1 GTSNPN and CDR2 SVGIG. Here is what the overall study found, with its caveats: Clinical and demographic metadata were provided uncurated, with the amount varying by source and participant.

This receptor was identified in a woman in her fifties or sixties with acute or convalescent COVID-19. The source material was peripheral blood. This chain is built from TRBV30 and TRBJ2-2; no D gene call is confident. The DNA is as follows: TGTGCCTGGATGCAGACCGGGGAGCTGTTTTTT. It translates to CAWMQTGELFF.